A single sample is the source of the 11 T cell receptor beta chains below, sequenced in a study of identical twins. TCRdb re-called the 5' RACE reads with MiXCR, one entry per CDR3 protein. The sample lists 700,000 or so distinct CDR3 sequences; 20% to 25% were seen once. The same specimen was also included in a second study, on T cells expressing NK-cell markers.

The sequenced material came from PBMCs. The receptors here all came from a woman in her late teens or twenties in good health.

This clonotype has more than one count but fewer than ten. This rearrangement joins TRBV10-3 to TRBJ2-2; D unresolved. This CDR3 comprises 14 residues. The germline gives CDR1 ENHRY, CDR2 SYGVKD. V gave up 11 bases and J gave up 3 bases, with 16 bases separating them. CDR3 amino acids: CAVKQHTDTGELFF. The CDR3 DNA reads as TGTGCCGTCAAACAACATACGGACACCGGGGAGCTGTTTTTT.

This clonotype was counted ten times or more. The chain carries TRBV7-9 and TRBJ1-1, with D unclear. The length of the CDR3 is 14 residues. Per the germline V gene, CDR1 is SEHNR and CDR2 is FQNEAQ (reference sequence). The ends were cut back, 4 bases at V and 6 bases at J, with 15 bases in the middle. CDR3: CASSSEVSWAEAFF. CDR3 nucleotides: TGTGCCAGCAGCTCGGAAGTTTCCTGGGCTGAAGCTTTCTTT.

In its sample, this clonotype was seen many times. The chain has TRBV6-5 and TRBJ1-1, with D unresolved. The CDR3 covers 14 residues. The germline V gene encodes CDR1 MNHEY and CDR2 SVGAGI. V lost 2 bases, J lost 7 bases, and 14 bases lay in between. The CDR3 loop is CASSYLVAADEAFF. CDR3 nucleotides: TGTGCCAGCAGTTACCTGGTGGCAGCCGATGAAGCTTTCTTT.

This chain uses TRBV19 with TRBJ2-4; TRBD2 agrees at 13 bases. The CDR3 totals 16 residues. CDR1 is LNHDA, CDR2 SQIVND, per germline (reference sequence). The junction had 9 bases not matched to a gene; V was cut back by 6 bases and J by 7 bases. Here the CDR3 DNA reads TGTGCCAGTAGCTCCCTTGGGACTAGCGGGACGAACATTCAGTACTTC. It encodes CASSSLGTSGTNIQYF.

The chain joins TRBV20-1 to TRBJ2-7; D is perhaps TRBD1 or TRBD2 (5 bases each). Trimming stripped 5 bases from V and 0 bases from J, with 20 bases between. CDR3 length: 16 residues. Germline CDR1 and CDR2: DFQATT and SNEGSKA (reference sequence). CDR3 protein: CSAGTISRGDSYEQYF. The DNA of the CDR3 is TGCAGTGCTGGAACCATAAGTAGAGGGGACTCCTACGAGCAGTACTTC.

This chain's CDR3 is CSAETSPGAEKLFF. In DNA, the CDR3 is TGCAGTGCTGAGACGTCACCGGGGGCCGAAAAACTGTTTTTT. V usage is TRBV20-1 and J usage is TRBJ1-4, with a weak D call TRBD1 (6 bases). The CDR3 is 14 residues long. V was clipped by 5 bases and J by 8 bases, with 18 bases between them. Germline V gives CDR1 DFQATT, CDR2 SNEGSKA (reference sequence).

This clonotype was detected a few times. V is TRBV12-3 or TRBV12-4 and J is TRBJ2-7, with 8 bases that match TRBD2. CDR3 length: 14 amino acids. The trim removed 3 bases at V and 4 bases at J, leaving 5 bases unmatched. This chain's CDR3 is CASSFGGALYEQYF. CDR3 DNA sequence: TGTGCCAGCAGTTTCGGGGGGGCCCTGTACGAGCAGTACTTC.

The V call is TRBV20-1, the J call TRBJ2-4, with 7 positions matching TRBD1. This CDR3 is built from 13 residues. With V trimmed by 6 bases and J by 3 bases, 5 bases remained unmatched. Germline V gene data show CDR1 as DFQATT and CDR2 as SNEGSKA (reference sequence). CDR3 bases: TGCAGTGCCTTCGGGACAGACAAAAACATTCAGTACTTC. Translated: CSAFGTDKNIQYF.

The rearrangement links TRBV6-5 to TRBJ2-3, with D unclear. CDR1 is MNHEY and CDR2 is SVGAGI in the germline V gene. The CDR3 length is 15 residues. V dropped 2 bases and J dropped 0 bases, with 9 bases sitting between them. CDR3: CASSYAAPSTDTQYF. CDR3 bases: TGTGCCAGCAGTTACGCGGCCCCTAGCACAGATACGCAGTATTTT.

This clonotype was seen once. The chain employs TRBV20-1 and TRBJ2-3, with D possibly TRBD2 on 5 matching bases. This CDR3 region has 13 residues. Germline CDR1 is DFQATT and CDR2 is SNEGSKA (reference sequence). V was trimmed by 5 bases and J by 4 bases, leaving 13 bases between them. CDR3 DNA sequence: TGCAGTGCTGCTCGGACTCTGGCAGATACGCAGTATTTT. Its protein product is CSAARTLADTQYF.

The sample holds many counts of this clonotype. This chain joins TRBV29-1 and TRBJ1-2, with 7 bases lining up with TRBD1. The length of the CDR3 is 12 residues. Losses at the gene ends were 4 bases for V and 6 bases for J; bases not matched to a gene: 5. The germline V gene encodes CDR1 SQVTM and CDR2 ANQGSEA. CDR3 sequence: CSVADRVNGYTF. CDR3 DNA: TGCAGCGTTGCAGACAGGGTTAATGGCTACACCTTC. Complete variable domain (other parts from reference TRBV29-1 and TRBJ1-2): SAVISQKPSRDICQRGTSLTIQCQVDSQVTMMFWYRQQPGQSLTLIATANQGSEATYESGFVIDKFPISRPNLTFSTLTVSNMSPEDSSIYLCSVADRVNGYTFGSGTRLTVV.